Detailed here is one TCR beta chain. Its antigen is unidentified. The CDR3 runs 17 residues. Germline V lookup: CDR1 MNHEY, CDR2 SVGAGI. V was pared by 6 bases and J by 2 bases, with 20 bases between. Full-length variable regions came from constant-region reverse primers plus semi-nested Nested Universal Primer A PCR. TCRdb processed the 5' RACE reads anew with MiXCR; each CDR3 protein has one entry. The table lists nearly 55,000 distinct CDR3 sequences, 15% to 20% of them singletons. General study points: Greatest tumor Treg TCR overlap was with tumor naive CD4+ cells. The larger-cohort validation was restricted to a single TCR beta V-J rearrangement rather than whole repertoires.

The sample taken for sequencing was naive CD4+ T cells sorted from blood. This sample's subset: naive CD4+ T cells, CD4+CD45RA+CD25-. The TCR comes from a female donor with breast cancer. This chain joins TRBV6-5 and TRBJ1-5, with D possibly matching TRBD1 (6 bases). The CDR3 loop reads CASRGVTGMVGNQPQHF. CDR3 nucleotide sequence: TGTGCCAGCAGGGGGGTCACAGGGATGGTTGGCAATCAGCCCCAGCATTTT.